This T cell receptor beta chain was sequenced in a study of cytomegalovirus exposure and HLA in healthy donors (dated by TCRdb to about 2017). For the wider study: According to an earlier analysis of 587 of the donors, 150 million to 200 million T cells yielded 95 million to 140 million unique TCR beta sequences and approximately 300 Gb of sequence data. An early release that covered fewer than 800 HLA-typed donors contained 300 to 350 gigabases of sequencing data and tens of millions of unique TCR sequences. Of the approximately 370 genotyped donors, 70% to 90% were placed in the genetic ancestry cluster associated with self-reported Caucasian donors. The study was designed to test whether signatures of past pathogen exposure could be identified by cataloging public T cell receptors. The T cell repertoires of under 750 subjects were profiled by immunosequencing and related to cytomegalovirus serostatus. In addition to the first cohort of 666 subjects, a separate validation cohort of approximately 110 different subjects was used. To predict cytomegalovirus infection status, the study brought together high-throughput TCR immunosequencing, statistical association of individual TCRs with disease status, and machine learning. A later analysis re-examined previously published TCR beta repertoires from more than 550 donors and added high-resolution HLA genotyping to investigate patterns of TCR occurrence. Rather than drawing on any new phenotypic data, the later analysis identified candidate immune exposures from TCR beta sequences and the way those sequences occurred across donors. To decide whether each TCR beta V gene segment behaved as functional or pseudogenic, an earlier analysis of approximately 590 of the donors relied on high-throughput TCR beta sequencing. Donor age, sex, ethnicity and CMV serostatus were compiled alongside the repertoire data. Genome-wide SNP genotypes for about 65% of the roughly 670 donors were used in a later genetic analysis, which treated that subset as a discovery cohort. All discovery cohort repertoires had been generated on a single sequencing platform. HLA typing covered class I and class II loci at four-digit resolution. Typing coverage differed by locus: A, B, C, DRB1 and DQB1 were typed in roughly 620-630 donors, DQA1 in around 500, DPA1 in around 610, and DPB1 in around 490. Five DR-DQ haplotypes were handled as single units for association and clustering, since linkage in the cohort was strong. Across some 400 genotyped donors of the cohort, an average of roughly 250,000 unique TCR beta nucleotide sequences per donor were sequenced, and roughly 20% of those sequences were non-productive. The paper's findings and limits, for the study overall: A cluster of highly shared sequence variants was judged likely to be a technical artifact of the sequencing pipeline. A later analysis found that HLA-associated TCR beta chains were more clonally expanded and had lower generation probabilities than equally common non-associated chains. The classifier was reported to diagnose cytomegalovirus status with high specificity and sensitivity in both the original cohort and the validation cohort. A later analysis associated roughly 17,000 TCR beta sequences with specific HLA alleles at a false discovery rate of 0.05. A total of 164 TCR beta chains were listed by the study as associated with cytomegalovirus. For the cohort, immune exposure information was limited to CMV serostatus. When HLA alleles, especially DR and DQ, strongly co-occurred, TCR associations were difficult to assign to individual alleles. A later genetic analysis associated a missense DCLRE1C variant with V-gene and J-gene trimming of TCR beta chains, and an independent cohort replicated the association. In vitro tests confirmed that a few of the cytomegalovirus-associated TCR beta chains recognize cytomegalovirus antigens. Roughly uniform sequencing depth across donors was assumed in presence/absence analyses, although this assumption may not hold. In a later analysis, several top co-occurrence clusters were reported to appear linked to parvovirus B19, influenza, CMV and Epstein-Barr virus. The earlier analysis of about 600 of the donors excluded some 15 rarely observed V segments, including chromosome 9 orphons, because counts were too low. This cohort had only TCR beta chains sequenced, and the lack of alpha or paired-chain data limited which features could be detected. A later analysis found that TCR association rates varied across HLA loci, with DRB1 alleles showing the most associated TCRs and HLA-C alleles the fewest. Correlated functional status among segregating V segments might be attributable to linkage disequilibrium, but an unknown experimental factor could not be ruled out. A further reported finding was that TCR beta sequences accurately predicted the HLA-A and HLA-B alleles for most subjects in the first cohort. In an earlier analysis of fewer than 700 of the donors, most TCR beta V segments appeared in productive rearrangements about 90% or about 30% of the time, broadly matching IMGT annotations. Because HLA typing was missing for some donors at each locus, association tests included only the typed subset. According to a later analysis, most CMV-associated TCR beta chains appeared to be HLA-restricted, and the HLA associations seemed to be driven largely by CMV exposure. It was suggested by the authors that the approach could potentially be generalized to other disease states and immunological phenotypes. Across donors, most TCR sequences were observed very rarely, whereas some public TCRs were present in many individuals. In a later genetic analysis, fewer N-insertions in productive TCRs were reported among donors in an Asian-associated ancestry cluster than the roughly 670-donor mean.

Points on this clone: Its binding antigen is unknown.

Library construction relied on the immunoSEQ multiplex PCR assay. The multiplex PCR relied on a mix of 60 forward primers for TCR Vbeta segments and 13 reverse primers for TCR Jbeta segments. The CDR3 region of rearranged TCR beta genes was amplified from genomic DNA by a multiplex PCR assay. The Illumina HiSeq System was used to sequence the amplified TCR beta libraries as 87-base-pair reads. The paper's processing steps were these. A later analysis counted some 80 million unique TCR beta chains across the approximately 700 repertoires, and some 12 million of these chains were shared by at least two donors. To remove PCR and sequencing errors, raw reads were error-corrected and collapsed into unique sequences using a nearest-neighbor algorithm that merged closely related sequences. Alignment of CDR3 sequences to IMGT reference sequences was used to assign V, D and J gene segments. For a sequence to be retained, a match of at least six nucleotides to both a V gene segment and a J gene segment was required. Rearrangements were called productive when the CDR3 lacked stop codons and stayed in frame with V and J; all others were non-productive. Following IMGT convention, CDR3 was defined as the stretch from the second conserved V-encoded cysteine up to the conserved J-encoded phenylalanine. In an earlier analysis of some 550 of the donors, sequences lacking an unambiguous match to a single V gene segment were excluded. In an earlier analysis of 587 of the donors, V segments were called functional above 56.7% productive rearrangements and were called segregating when the between-donor standard deviation exceeded 5%. A statistical classification framework was built for diagnosing cytomegalovirus status from the catalog of TCR beta chain sequences. In a later analysis, TCR nucleotide sequences were compared against IMGT/GENE-DB human TR gene sequences so that V and J genes could be assigned. A later analysis assigned CDR3 sequences and most-parsimonious VDJ recombination scenarios with the TCRdist pipeline. In a later analysis, each TCR beta chain was defined by its CDR3 amino acid sequence together with its V-gene family, and reads lacking a unique V-gene family were excluded. A later analysis removed roughly 590 highly shared, low-generation-probability nucleotide sequences to deal with suspected cross-contamination and a sequencing artifact. In a later analysis, a clonal expansion index for each public chain was calculated from normalized within-repertoire ranks of inferred template counts. A later analysis computed generation probabilities with a VDJ recombination model fitted to out-of-frame rearrangements, and checked the results against IGoR. Hypergeometric tests were used in a later analysis to score TCR-TCR, TCR-HLA and TCR-CMV co-occurrence, with a repertoire-size bias correction applied to the TCR pairs. In a later analysis, false discovery rates were estimated by permuting HLA or CMV assignments 20 times. In a later analysis, co-occurring TCRs were grouped using DBSCAN, with TCRdist sequence similarity added in when clustering inside HLA-allele-positive subsets. Repertoires with fewer than 30,000 or more than 120,000 public chains, plus five repertoires with anomalous nucleotide sharing, were excluded from co-occurrence clustering. TCRdb obtained this table from immuneACCESS and retained in-frame rearrangements with V and J assigned. These tables miss some clones; where compared with another copy, unresolved V genes account for less than half of the shortfall, and the remainder is unexplained. That table is the source of V, J and clone size, and D and trimming were worked out from the DNA. The sample's own table lists about 39,000 clones. Around 3.1% of the sample belongs to the ten largest clones.

The cohort was made up of roughly 670 healthy bone marrow donors. All cohort members were sampled while nominally healthy, although unrecorded immune exposures were likely present. The donor tested CMV seropositive, placing the donor among the 289 seropositive members of the cohort. Every donor gave a peripheral blood sample, and the peripheral blood mononuclear cells from that sample were used for TCR beta sequencing. Genomic DNA was extracted from the blood cell samples with the Qiagen DNeasy Blood Extraction Kit. Sequenced input: PBMCs. This clonotype originated in a young woman in good health and CMV-seropositive.

The CDR3 region reads CASSYVQGQGEAFF. DNA sequence: TGTGCCAGCAGTTACGTACAGGGGCAGGGTGAAGCTTTCTTT. Recombination joined TRBV6-5 with TRBJ1-1; a stretch of 7 junction bases matches TRBD1. Here V drops 2 bases and J drops 7 bases, and the junction holds 7 bases not matched to any gene. The germline V gene yields MNHEY for CDR1 and SVGAGI for CDR2. From cysteine to phenylalanine, the CDR3 is 14 amino acids long. The DNA shown is the 42-base CDR3, in frame from base 1.